This TCR beta chain derives from a study of blood T cell repertoires in COVID-19. Study background: The origin of the acute and convalescent COVID-19 samples was the United States, Italy and Spain.

Sequencing was performed with immunoSEQ multiplex PCR; in TCRdb, only in-frame clones are kept and a portion is missing. The table has over 200,000 clones, roughly 89% seen once; the top ten hold 10%. The length of the CDR3 is 15 residues. Trimming took 3 bases from V and 1 from J; bases not matched to a gene: 1. Germline CDR1 and CDR2: MNHNS and SASEGT. The sequencing input was PBMCs or T cells enriched from blood (not recorded which). The chain couples TRBV6-1 to TRBJ2-7; 12 bases are a match to TRBD2. The sequence was collected from a man between 18 and 35 years old with acute COVID-19. Here the CDR3 DNA reads TGTGCCAGCAGTGAGGGACTAGCGGGTTCCTACGAGCAGTACTTC. Its protein is CASSEGLAGSYEQYF.